Shown below are 19 T cell receptor beta chains from a single sample sequenced in a study of cytomegalovirus exposure and HLA in healthy donors. Amplification used 60 Vbeta primers and 13 Jbeta primers. Method: immunoSEQ multiplex PCR; TCRdb's copy keeps in-frame clones and lacks some. The data contain 90,000 or so clones, about 77% of them seen just once; the ten biggest clones take up 4% to 5%. Source material: PBMCs. These receptors originate from a man in his 60s in good health and CMV-seronegative.

V is TRBV7-9 and J is TRBJ1-4; D unresolved. Trimming took 5 bases from V and 0 from J, leaving 10 bases between them. This CDR3 has 15 amino acids. The germline gives CDR1 SEHNR, CDR2 FQNEAQ (reference sequence). The CDR3 protein is CASSRQVATNEKLFF. The DNA of the CDR3 is TGTGCCAGCAGCCGCCAGGTGGCAACTAATGAAAAACTGTTTTTT.

The chain carries TRBV28 and TRBJ1-2; 8 positions match TRBD1. CDR1 is MDHEN and CDR2 is SYDVKM in the germline V gene. V lost 4 bases, J lost 0 bases, and 7 bases stayed unmatched. This CDR3 has 16 amino acids. DNA of the CDR3: TGTGCCAGCAGTTACGACAGGGGTTCCCCTAACTATGGCTACACCTTC. It translates to CASSYDRGSPNYGYTF.

V usage is TRBV11-2 and J usage is TRBJ2-5, with D possibly matching TRBD2 (6 bases). Germline assignment: CDR1 SGHAT and CDR2 FQNNGV. V was trimmed by 6 bases and J by 1 base, leaving 12 bases between them. The CDR3 covers 14 residues. DNA of the CDR3: TGTGCCAGCAGTCGAGGGGACTTCCAAGAGACCCAGTACTTC. Translating it yields CASSRGDFQETQYF.

This rearrangement joins TRBV11-2 to TRBJ2-3, with 9 bases lining up with TRBD1. The CDR3 extends over 15 amino acids. The germline gives CDR1 SGHAT, CDR2 FQNNGV. After removal of 5 bases from V and 4 bases from J, the junction contained 7 bases not matched to a gene. The CDR3 DNA is TGTGCCAGCAGCCAACCGGGACAGGGCGCAGATACGCAGTATTTT. Translated: CASSQPGQGADTQYF. Full variable domain (outside the CDR3, taken from reference TRBV11-2 and TRBJ2-3): EAGVAQSPRYKIIEKRQSVAFWCNPISGHATLYWYQQILGQGPKLLIQFQNNGVVDDSQLPKDRFSAERLKGVDSTLKIQPAKLEDSAVYLCASSQPGQGADTQYFGPGTRLTVL.

Only one count was recorded for this clone. This chain joins TRBV18 and TRBJ2-7; TRBD1 is a possible D gene (6 bases). The germline CDR1 and CDR2 sequences are KGHSH and LQKENI. V was trimmed by 4 bases and J by 2 bases, leaving 15 bases between them. The CDR3 extends over 15 amino acids. The CDR3 DNA sequence: TGTGCCAGCTCACTGGGGGCGGTGACCCCCTACGAGCAGTACTTC. Translated, it gives CASSLGAVTPYEQYF.

This clone has just a few counts. The rearrangement uses TRBV25-1 and TRBJ1-1; D possibly corresponds to TRBD1 (5 bases). The germline gives CDR1 MGHDK, CDR2 SYGVNS. The CDR3 runs to 15 residues. With 10 bases removed from V and 0 bases from J, the gap between germline ends came to 18 bases. CDR3 sequence reads: CATEGFGGMNTEAFF. The DNA of the CDR3 is TGTGCCACAGAGGGGTTCGGAGGGATGAACACTGAAGCTTTCTTT.

This chain connects TRBV5-6 to TRBJ2-7; a possible D gene is TRBD2 (5 bases). CDR3 length: 14 amino acids. CDR1 and CDR2 from the germline V gene are SGHDT and YYEEEE. Deletions cut 2 bases from V and 6 bases from J, with 15 bases between. The CDR3 loop reads CASSFPGVGSEQYF. CDR3 sequence (DNA): TGTGCCAGCAGCTTCCCCGGGGTCGGTTCCGAGCAGTACTTC. Full variable domain (missing parts from reference TRBV5-6 and TRBJ2-7): DAGVTQSPTHLIKTRGQQVTLRCSPKSGHDTVSWYQQALGQGPQFIFQYYEEEERQRGNFPDRFSGHQFPNYSSELNVNALLLGDSALYLCASSFPGVGSEQYFGPGTRLTVT.

This sequence joins TRBV5-1 and TRBJ2-3; 9 nucleotides line up with TRBD1. J lost 3 bases, V lost 6 bases, and 5 bases had no gene match. CDR3 length: 14 residues. Germline CDR1 SGHRS, CDR2 YFSETQ. The CDR3 is CASNDRGDTDTQYF. DNA for the CDR3: TGCGCCAGCAACGACAGGGGGGATACAGATACGCAGTATTTT.

This clone was counted between two and nine times. This chain links TRBV5-1 with TRBJ2-3, with TRBD1 matching over 9 bases. V trimming: 3 bases; J trimming: 5 bases; junction bases outside the gene matches: 4. The CDR3 is made up of 14 amino acids. Germline CDR1 is SGHRS and CDR2 is YFSETQ. The CDR3 reads CASSSDRGLDTQYF. CDR3 DNA sequence: TGCGCCAGCAGCTCCGACAGGGGGTTAGATACGCAGTATTTT.

The chain is built from TRBV27 and TRBJ1-2, with 7 nucleotides matching TRBD1. CDR1 is MNHEY and CDR2 is SMNVEV in the germline V gene (reference sequence). There are 16 residues in the CDR3. The ends lost 2 bases at V and 4 bases at J; junction bases unmatched: 10. CDR3 nucleotides: TGTGCCAGCAGTTTAGGGGCAGGGGGATCTCTCTATGGCTACACCTTC. Its translation: CASSLGAGGSLYGYTF.

The chain couples TRBV6-6 to TRBJ1-4, with 7 bases matching TRBD1. The ends lost 6 bases at V and 8 bases at J; junction bases unmatched: 9. The CDR3 contains 14 residues. Looked up from germline, CDR1 is MNHNY and CDR2 is SVGAGI (reference sequence). The CDR3 sequence is CASRETGTGEKLFF. The CDR3 DNA is TGTGCCAGCAGAGAGACAGGGACTGGGGAAAAACTGTTTTTT.

J is TRBJ2-1 and V is TRBV5-1, with D maybe TRBD2 (7 bases). V was clipped by 7 bases and J by 1 base, with 15 bases between them. The CDR3 spans 15 residues. In germline, CDR1 is SGHRS, CDR2 YFSETQ. Here the CDR3 reads CASYGEGVSYNEQFF. The CDR3, as DNA: TGCGCCAGCTACGGGGAGGGGGTGTCCTACAATGAGCAGTTCTTC.

The chain is built from TRBV10-3 and TRBJ1-5, with D possibly being TRBD1 (5 bases). The CDR3 totals 13 residues. In germline, CDR1 is ENHRY, CDR2 SYGVKD. Trimming cost V 7 bases and J 7 bases, with 14 bases left between them. CDR3 DNA: TGTGCCATCACCTCAGGGCTTGGACAGCCCCAGCATTTT. Translated: CAITSGLGQPQHF.

This clone is a singleton in its sample. The chain employs TRBV4-1 and TRBJ2-2, with 9 bases lining up with TRBD1. The CDR3 contains 15 residues. The J segment lost 3 bases and the V segment lost 4 bases, leaving 3 bases of the junction unmatched. The germline V gene has CDR1 MGHRA and CDR2 YSYEKL. CDR3 region: CASSPWTGDTGELFF. CDR3 nucleotides: TGCGCCAGCAGCCCTTGGACAGGGGACACCGGGGAGCTGTTTTTT.

The rearrangement joins TRBV7-3 to TRBJ2-5; TRBD1 might be the D (5 bases). CDR1 and CDR2 (germline): SGHTA, FQGTGA. Trimming left V 5 bases short and J 5 bases short, with 18 bases between. CDR3 size: 15 residues. CDR3 in DNA: TGTGCCAGCAGCGCAGGGTTTAGCTCCTCGGAGACCCAGTACTTC. It yields the protein CASSAGFSSSETQYF.

This chain links TRBV27 with TRBJ1-1; D may be TRBD1 (6 bases). Germline assignment: CDR1 MNHEY and CDR2 SMNVEV (reference sequence). This CDR3 region has 12 residues. The V end lost 8 bases, the J end lost 9 bases, and 16 bases lay between the germline ends. The CDR3 spells CASSIRGGQAFF. CDR3 sequence (DNA): TGTGCCAGCTCTATTAGGGGGGGGCAAGCTTTCTTT.

The CDR3 DNA follows: TGTGCCAGTAGTGACCAGGGAAGAAATTCACCCCTCCACTTT. Protein sequence: CASSDQGRNSPLHF. V and J are TRBV19 and TRBJ1-6, with D maybe TRBD1 (5 bases). The CDR3 has 14 residues. Per germline, CDR1 LNHDA and CDR2 SQIVND (reference sequence). Trimming pared 5 bases from V and 7 bases from J, leaving 12 bases between.

The chain recombines TRBV30 with TRBJ1-5, with a weak D call TRBD1 (6 bases). The CDR3 length is 13 residues. V lost 2 bases and J lost 7, with 12 bases in between. The germline gives CDR1 GTSNPN, CDR2 SVGIG (reference sequence). CDR3 DNA sequence: TGTGCCTGGAGTATGGACAGCCCCCAGCCCCAGCATTTT. Translation: CAWSMDSPQPQHF. Filled out from reference TRBV30 and TRBJ1-5, the complete variable domain reads SQTIHQWPATLVQPVGSPLSLECTVEGTSNPNLYWYRQAAGRGLQLLFYSVGIGQISSEVPQNLSASRPQDRQFILSSKKLLLSDSGFYLCAWSMDSPQPQHFGDGTRLSIL.

This rearrangement joins TRBV5-6 to TRBJ1-2; D possibly corresponds to TRBD1 (6 bases). Germline CDR1 SGHDT, CDR2 YYEEEE. V dropped 4 bases and J dropped 7 bases, with 11 bases sitting between them. The CDR3 loop spans 12 amino acids. Here the CDR3 reads CASSITGFGYTF. The CDR3 region has the DNA TGTGCCAGCAGCATTACAGGGTTTGGCTACACCTTC.